A selection of T cell receptor beta chains follows, all from one sample in a study of cytomegalovirus exposure and HLA in healthy donors. Here immunoSEQ multiplex PCR was the method, and the copy in TCRdb shows in-frame clones only, minus some. The data show under 200,000 clones, roughly 79% seen once. Sequenced material: PBMCs. The source is a woman aged 45-59 years in good health and CMV-seronegative. The CDR3 runs from the conserved cysteine through the conserved F or W. D genes are given only for firm matches.

J	D	V	CDR3
TRBJ1-5	NA	TRBV15	CATSRGGVTDQPQHF
TRBJ1-2	TRBD1	TRBV6-1	CASSAGGAYYGYTF
TRBJ2-5	TRBD2	TRBV11-2	CASSLLAGVGETQYF
TRBJ2-6	NA	TRBV5-8	CASSLEFTGANVLTF
TRBJ2-2	TRBD2	TRBV5-1	CASSPRAASGTNTGELFF
TRBJ2-3	NA	TRBV18	CASSPGADSTDTQYF
TRBJ2-5	NA	TRBV2	CASSEEFLESETQYF
TRBJ1-4	NA	TRBV18	CASSPSGEKLFF
TRBJ2-5	NA	TRBV18	CASSPPGAGAQYF
TRBJ2-2	TRBD2	TRBV2	CASKGTSGVRNTGELFF
TRBJ2-7	NA	TRBV7-9	CASSSWTDYEQYF
TRBJ1-5	NA	TRBV4-3	CASSQDGGFGQPQHF
TRBJ1-5	NA	TRBV7-8	CASSFMVTYQPQHF
TRBJ1-1	NA	TRBV6-1	CASSLDSEAFF
TRBJ1-2	NA	TRBV5-6	CASSLVPDSSGYTF
TRBJ2-5	NA	TRBV6-5	CASSQSGSLETQYF
TRBJ2-1	NA	TRBV6-5	CASTNRYEQFF
TRBJ2-1	NA	TRBV30	CAWSVVAETLSSYNEQFF
TRBJ2-1	TRBD2	TRBV29-1	CSARSTSGGLHEQFF
TRBJ1-6	NA	TRBV7-9	CASSLREGDNSPLHF
TRBJ2-5	TRBD2	TRBV5-1	CASSSQTSGVETQYF